This TCR beta chain was documented in a study of T-cell memory formation after mild COVID-19. For the study at large: Most TCR clusters belonged to a single donor.

Whole-study results and caveats: Second-wave clones that peaked on day 37 lacked confirmed SARS-CoV-2 specificity. A balance of CD4 and CD8 characterized clones contracting day 15 to 85, whereas later expanders leaned CD4+. Shrinking CD4+ clones were chiefly CM and EM; CD8+ ones were chiefly EMRA.

Remarks on this clonotype: What it recognizes is unknown.

TCRdb independently ran MiXCR on the 5' RACE reads; one entry per CDR3 protein. The table has about 260,000 distinct CDR3 sequences, around 8% seen once. V was cut by 1 base and J by 2 bases, with 11 bases left in between. CDR1 is MGHRA, CDR2 YSYEKL, per germline. The CDR3 is 16 amino acids. The sample was PBMCs or a T cell subset sorted from them (not recorded which). The chain is built from TRBV4-1 and TRBJ2-2; TRBD1 might be the D (5 bases). This receptor was obtained from a man between 18 and 35 years old who had mild COVID-19 (a few samples of this study predate the infection). Cell type and time point are not known. The chain's CDR3 is CASSQVRTPNTGELFF. CDR3 nucleotides: TGCGCCAGCAGCCAAGTGAGGACACCCAACACCGGGGAGCTGTTTTTT.